This TCR beta chain was sequenced for a study of metastatic and nonmetastatic thyroid tumors. Across the whole study: Repertoires were compared across blood and tumor or nodule tissue from malignant and benign thyroid patients. Overall study findings and caveats: When malignant thyroid tumors were compared with benign nodules, TCR beta diversity was reportedly significantly higher in the malignant tumors. This held in both blood and tumor samples.

Authors' processing steps: The study built a papillary thyroid cancer distant-metastasis classifier from CDR3 differences across clinicopathological groups. TCRdb recomputed clones from the PCR reads via MiXCR. The V and J calls were determined by TCRdb, not by the authors. The sample records roughly 93,000 clones, roughly 12% being singletons. Treatment of any kind had been given to no patient before thyroid surgery. A note on this clone: What it binds is not known.

Input material: blood. The TCR comes from a female donor with papillary thyroid cancer or a benign thyroid nodule (not recorded which). Some clones in this sample may be carry-over from other donors' samples.

This chain's CDR3 is CASRQTSGTSGNYNEQFF. The CDR3 DNA follows: TGCGCCAGCAGGCAAACGAGCGGGACTAGCGGGAATTACAATGAGCAGTTCTTC. The genes are TRBV4-1 and TRBJ2-1; 13 positions match TRBD2. The CDR3 is 18 amino acids. J was trimmed by 4 bases and V by 6 bases; bases with no gene match: 12. CDR1 and CDR2 (germline): MGHRA, YSYEKL.